The clone carrying this TCR delta chain is labeled as medium-sized. Within the sample, other DNA sequences also encode this same CDR3. TCRdb redid the clone calls on the RT-PCR reads with CATT. The sample shows about 3,000 delta-chain clones, approximately 2.9% of them seen only once. CDR1 is GEAIGNYY, CDR2 EKD, per germline. The CDR3 is 17 residues long. The V gene end was trimmed by 3 bases and the J gene end by 4 bases; junction bases not matched to a gene: 15. These data belong to a study of gamma-delta T cells after stem cell transplantation. The V and J genes are TRDV2 and TRDJ1, with 8 bases fitting TRDD3. The sample taken for sequencing was gamma-delta T cells. This TCR came from a human donor. It is not recorded whose cells these are; they may come from a transplant donor. CDR3 sequence reads: CACDALLGGEEIDKLIF. In DNA form, the CDR3 reads TGTGCCTGTGACGCCCTACTGGGGGGCGAAGAAATCGATAAACTCATCTTT.